This T cell receptor (beta chain) was retrieved from a study of cytomegalovirus exposure and HLA in healthy donors. Donors counted as nominally healthy when sampled, yet unrecorded immune exposures were likely. In the PCR, 60 Vbeta and 13 Jbeta primers were used. The table came from immunoSEQ multiplex PCR; TCRdb's copy has only in-frame clones and leaves some out. The sample contains under 250,000 clones, around 73% of which appear only once. Overall study results and limits: Later examination showed HLA-associated TCR beta chains had greater clonal expansion than equally common others. Reportedly, HLA-A and HLA-B alleles of most subjects were accurately predicted from TCR beta.

V lost 3 bases, J lost 0 bases, and 18 bases stayed unmatched. The germline CDR1 and CDR2 sequences are KGHSH and LQKENI. The CDR3 has 22 residues. As concerns this clone: What it binds is not known.

The TCR was taken from a male donor in good health and CMV-seronegative. J is TRBJ2-6 and V is TRBV18, with 9 bases identical to TRBD1. The source material was PBMCs. The CDR3 bases are TGTGCCAGCTCACCCCGGGGGTCGCCCGGGACAGGGAATAACTCTGGGGCCAACGTCCTGACTTTC. It specifies CASSPRGSPGTGNNSGANVLTF. Full variable domain (rest looked up from reference TRBV18 and TRBJ2-6): NAGVMQNPRHLVRRRGQEARLRCSPMKGHSHVYWYRQLPEEGLKFMVYLQKENIIDESGMPKERFSAEFPKEGPSILRIQQVVRGDSAAYFCASSPRGSPGTGNNSGANVLTFGAGSRLTVL.